Listed here are 19 T cell receptor beta chains from one sample, sequenced in a study of blood T cell repertoires in COVID-19. Here immunoSEQ multiplex PCR was the method, and the copy in TCRdb shows in-frame clones only, minus some. The data show about 290,000 clones, 80% to 90% seen once. Sequencing was done on a sample of peripheral blood. All receptors come from a man aged 35 to 55 with acute or convalescent COVID-19.

The chain has TRBV27 and TRBJ1-4; D unclear. With 5 bases removed from V and 0 bases from J, the gap between germline ends came to 4 bases. Looked up from germline, CDR1 is MNHEY and CDR2 is SMNVEV (reference sequence). The CDR3 runs 13 residues. CDR3 amino acids: CASSLATNEKLFF. In nucleotides, the CDR3 is TGTGCCAGCAGTCTTGCAACTAATGAAAAACTGTTTTTT.

The rearrangement uses TRBV5-5 and TRBJ2-1; tentative D call: TRBD1 (5 bases). Germline CDR1 and CDR2: SGHKS and YYEKEE (reference sequence). This CDR3 is built from 16 residues. The germline V and J ends were trimmed by 4 bases and 8 bases, with 22 bases remaining between them. The CDR3 protein is CASSMAVTDVLDEQFF. CDR3 in DNA: TGTGCCAGCAGCATGGCAGTGACAGACGTCTTGGATGAGCAGTTCTTC.

This sequence joins TRBV6-1 and TRBJ1-1, with D maybe TRBD1 (6 bases). The CDR3 is 16 residues long. V was trimmed by 0 bases and J by 2 bases, leaving 13 bases between them. From germline, CDR1 is MNHNS and CDR2 SASEGT. The CDR3 sequence is CASSEASTGINTEAFF. The CDR3 DNA reads as TGTGCCAGCAGTGAAGCGTCAACAGGGATAAACACTGAAGCTTTCTTT.

The chain combines TRBV7-8 with TRBJ1-6, with a possible D match to TRBD1 (5 bases). V dropped 1 base and J dropped 7 bases, with 8 bases sitting between them. Looked up from germline, CDR1 is SGHVS and CDR2 is FQNEAQ. The CDR3 runs 14 residues. The CDR3: CASSLGGVNSPLHF. Written as DNA, the CDR3 is TGTGCCAGCAGCTTAGGGGGGGTAAATTCACCCCTCCACTTT.

The chain couples TRBV18 to TRBJ2-2; D is unresolved. Deletions cut 2 bases from V and 5 bases from J, with 12 bases between. This CDR3 is built from 15 residues. Per the germline V gene, CDR1 is KGHSH and CDR2 is LQKENI. The CDR3 sequence is CASSPGVWATGELFF. CDR3 nucleotides: TGTGCCAGCTCACCAGGCGTTTGGGCAACCGGGGAGCTGTTTTTT.

The genes are TRBV13 and TRBJ2-3, with 15 bases lining up with TRBD2. Trimming took 0 bases from V and 3 from J; bases not matched to a gene: 1. From germline, CDR1 is PRHDT and CDR2 FYEKMQ (reference sequence). The CDR3 runs to 17 residues. The CDR3 loop reads CASSLGGTSGGTDTQYF. DNA of the CDR3: TGTGCCAGCAGCTTAGGAGGGACTAGCGGGGGGACAGATACGCAGTATTTT.

This clone was seen only once. The chain joins TRBV18 to TRBJ2-1; 7 bases fit TRBD2. CDR1 and CDR2 from the germline V gene are KGHSH and LQKENI. The CDR3 totals 14 residues. V shed 4 bases and J 6 bases; nucleotides not matched to a gene: 6. The CDR3 sequence is CASSQAGSFNEQFF. The CDR3 DNA is TGTGCCAGCTCACAAGCGGGGAGTTTCAATGAGCAGTTCTTC.

CDR3 region: CACGTAGFTSTDTQYF. The CDR3 DNA sequence: TGTGCCTGTGGGACAGCGGGCTTCACAAGCACAGATACGCAGTATTTT. The chain combines TRBV30 with TRBJ2-3, with D possibly being TRBD1 (7 bases). V shed 6 bases and J shed 0 bases, with 19 bases lying between them. This CDR3 has 16 amino acids. Germline CDR1 reads GTSNPN; CDR2 reads SVGIG (reference sequence).

The chain carries TRBV6-6 and TRBJ2-1, with a weak D call TRBD1 (6 bases). The CDR3 is 12 amino acids. V was cut by 4 bases and J by 8 bases, with 9 bases left in between. Germline V gene data show CDR1 as MNHNY and CDR2 as SVGAGI (reference sequence). CDR3 loop: CASSFPGDEQFF. The DNA of the CDR3 is TGTGCCAGCAGTTTCCCAGGGGATGAGCAGTTCTTC.

The genes are TRBV25-1 and TRBJ2-1, with D possibly being TRBD1 (6 bases). V lost 4 bases and J 4 bases, leaving 8 bases between the germline ends. The CDR3 runs to 13 residues. CDR1 MGHDK and CDR2 SYGVNS come from the germline V gene. The CDR3 nucleotides are TGTGCCAGCAGTGGGACAGTTTACAATGAGCAGTTCTTC. Translated: CASSGTVYNEQFF.

The gene calls are TRBV3-1 (or the pseudogene TRBV3-2) and TRBJ2-1, with 13 bases matching TRBD2. Germline values: CDR1 LGHDT, CDR2 YNNKEL (reference sequence). J lost 15 bases, V lost 4 bases, and 15 bases had no gene match. This CDR3 is built from 16 residues. The CDR3 sequence is CASSPTSPGGLAGLFF. In DNA form, the CDR3 reads TGTGCCAGCAGCCCCACTTCACCGGGGGGACTAGCGGGGTTGTTCTTC.

The V call is TRBV3-1 (or the pseudogene TRBV3-2), the J call TRBJ2-1; TRBD1 matches 7 bases. This CDR3 has 14 amino acids. V shed 4 bases, J shed 8 bases, and the junction held 8 bases outside the gene matches. Germline CDR1 is LGHDT and CDR2 is YNNKEL (reference sequence). CDR3 bases: TGTGCCAGCAGCCGGGTACAGGGGCTGGATGAGCAGTTCTTC. Its translation: CASSRVQGLDEQFF.

Here the CDR3 DNA reads TGTGCCTGGAGACCCGTTGGGCAGGGGGAGACCCAGTACTTC. Translating it yields CAWRPVGQGETQYF. The chain employs TRBV30 and TRBJ2-5, with D perhaps matching TRBD1 (6 bases). This CDR3 is built from 14 residues. The germline CDR1 and CDR2 sequences are GTSNPN and SVGIG (reference sequence). Trimming took off 3 bases at V and 5 bases at J, with 16 bases between the two ends.

The chain employs TRBV7-2 and TRBJ1-2; no clear D gene. The CDR3 runs to 13 residues. Germline CDR1 reads SGHTA; CDR2 reads FQGNSA. V dropped 5 bases and J dropped 10 bases, with 17 bases sitting between them. CDR3 bases: TGTGCCAGCAGCCCGAGGACTGATCTGTTCTACACCTTC. Protein sequence: CASSPRTDLFYTF.

This sequence joins TRBV5-4 and TRBJ2-1; perhaps TRBD1 as D (5 bases). V shed 0 bases and J shed 7 bases, with 8 bases lying between them. The CDR3 extends over 13 amino acids. Germline V gives CDR1 SGHNT, CDR2 YYREEE (reference sequence). The DNA of the CDR3 is TGTGCCAGCAGCTTGGACAGGAGAAATGAGCAGTTCTTC. It translates to CASSLDRRNEQFF.

The chain carries TRBV11-2 and TRBJ1-1; D uncertain. The germline V and J ends were trimmed by 4 bases and 1 base, with 10 bases remaining between them. CDR1 is SGHAT and CDR2 is FQNNGV in the germline V gene. The CDR3 sequence is 14 residues long. The CDR3, as DNA: TGTGCCAGCAGCTCACAGTTGGGGAACACTGAAGCTTTCTTT. Its protein is CASSSQLGNTEAFF.

The chain recombines TRBV7-9 with TRBJ1-2; 8 nucleotides line up with TRBD1. The CDR3 has 14 residues. The germline V gene encodes CDR1 SEHNR and CDR2 FQNEAQ (reference sequence). The trim removed 4 bases at V and 8 bases at J, leaving 9 bases unmatched. CDR3 loop: CASSSSGQGGGYTF. The CDR3 DNA sequence: TGTGCCAGCAGCTCCAGCGGACAGGGAGGGGGCTACACCTTC.

This chain's CDR3 is CASSPAGRFKNTIYF. CDR3 bases: TGTGCCAGCAGCCCAGCGGGGCGATTTAAAAACACCATATATTTT. V and J are TRBV7-2 and TRBJ1-3; possible D gene TRBD1, 5 bases. CDR3 length: 15 amino acids. V was clipped by 5 bases and J by 6 bases, with 17 bases between them. The germline CDR1 and CDR2 sequences are SGHTA and FQGNSA.

This chain uses TRBV3-1 (or the pseudogene TRBV3-2) with TRBJ2-3, with no clear D. The CDR3 covers 13 residues. V shed 1 base and J shed 5 bases, with 7 bases lying between them. Germline lookup yields CDR1 LGHDT and CDR2 YNNKEL (reference sequence). DNA of the CDR3: TGTGCCAGCAGCCAAGGCTCAGGAGATACGCAGTATTTT. Translation: CASSQGSGDTQYF.